Presented here are 30 T cell receptor beta chains from one specimen sequenced in a study of yellow fever vaccine responses in identical twins. TCRdb reprocessed the RT-PCR reads with MiXCR, giving one entry per CDR3 protein. The data contain thousands of distinct CDR3 sequences, 84% of them singletons. Sequences were derived from T cells from blood (PBMCs), unsorted or a sorted subset (not recorded which), sampled before or after yellow fever vaccination (not recorded which). The receptor source for this set is a woman aged 18-29 years who received the yellow fever vaccine.

This chain connects TRBV12-3 or TRBV12-4 to TRBJ1-1; D is possibly TRBD1 (5 bases). V was clipped by 7 bases and J by 1 base, with 16 bases between them. This CDR3 spans 15 amino acids. As DNA, the CDR3 is TGTGCCAGCACCCAGGGTTGGGGGAAGAACACTGAAGCTTTCTTT. It is translated as CASTQGWGKNTEAFF.

The V call is TRBV19, the J call TRBJ2-7; unclear D gene. The germline CDR1 and CDR2 sequences are LNHDA and SQIVND (reference sequence). Trimming removed 3 bases from V and 3 bases from J, with 6 bases in between. The CDR3 has 12 residues. The CDR3 DNA sequence: TGTGCCAGTAGTATGTCTGGCTACGAGCAGTACTTC. This sequence encodes CASSMSGYEQYF. Together with reference TRBV19 and TRBJ2-7, the CDR3 gives the full variable domain: DGGITQSPKYLFRKEGQNVTLSCEQNLNHDAMYWYRQDPGQGLRLIYYSQIVNDFQKGDIAEGYSVSREKKESFPLTVTSAQKNPTAFYLCASSMSGYEQYFGPGTRLTVT.

V and J are TRBV9 and TRBJ1-1, with TRBD1 as a possible D gene (5 bases). V was trimmed by 0 bases and J by 4 bases, leaving 10 bases between them. CDR1 and CDR2 from the germline V gene are SGDLS and YYNGEE. CDR3 length: 14 amino acids. In nucleotides, the CDR3 is TGTGCCAGCAGCGTAGCCGAAGGGGTCACTGAAGCTTTCTTT. As protein: CASSVAEGVTEAFF. The full variable domain, with the rest looked up from reference TRBV9 and TRBJ1-1, is DSGVTQTPKHLITATGQRVTLRCSPRSGDLSVYWYQQSLDQGLQFLIQYYNGEERAKGNILERFSAQQFPDLHSELNLSSLELGDSALYFCASSVAEGVTEAFFGQGTRLTVV.

The chain is built from TRBV5-6 and TRBJ1-1; no clear D gene. This CDR3 region has 13 residues. V lost 1 base and J 1 base, leaving 5 bases between the germline ends. Germline assignment: CDR1 SGHDT and CDR2 YYEEEE. CDR3 in DNA: TGTGCCAGCAGCTTGACAGAGAACACTGAAGCTTTCTTT. Translation gives CASSLTENTEAFF.

CDR3 nucleotide sequence: TGTGCCAGCAGCTTACGCAGGGACGAGCAGTACTTC. Protein sequence: CASSLRRDEQYF. The chain carries TRBV13 and TRBJ2-7, with D possibly being TRBD1 (5 bases). Per the germline V gene, CDR1 is PRHDT and CDR2 is FYEKMQ (reference sequence). Between the trimmed V and J ends, which lost 2 bases and 5 bases, there was a span of 7 bases. This CDR3 is 12 amino acids long. The entire variable domain, with the rest obtained from reference TRBV13 and TRBJ2-7, is as follows: AAGVIQSPRHLIKEKRETATLKCYPIPRHDTVYWYQQGPGQDPQFLISFYEKMQSDKGSIPDRFSAQQFSDYHSELNMSSLELGDSALYFCASSLRRDEQYFGPGTRLTVT.

The chain links TRBV13 to TRBJ1-2; D ambiguous. Germline V lookup: CDR1 PRHDT, CDR2 FYEKMQ (reference sequence). Between the trimmed V and J ends, which lost 2 bases and 2 bases, there was a span of 12 bases. CDR3 length: 15 amino acids. The CDR3 region is CASSLMQAVNYGYTF. CDR3 sequence (DNA): TGTGCCAGCAGCTTAATGCAGGCCGTCAACTATGGCTACACCTTC.

The gene calls are TRBV6-2 or TRBV6-3 and TRBJ1-2; D may be TRBD1 (6 bases). CDR1 and CDR2 (germline): MNHEY, SVGEGT. The CDR3 consists of 17 residues. Trimming pared 2 bases from V and 0 bases from J, leaving 16 bases between. The chain's CDR3 is CASSYLGAGDSNYGYTF. In DNA, the CDR3 is TGTGCCAGCAGTTACCTTGGGGCAGGGGATTCTAACTATGGCTACACCTTC.

This chain connects TRBV11-2 to TRBJ2-7; D is uncertain. The V gene lost 5 bases and the J gene lost 2 bases, with 16 bases spanning the gap. Per germline, CDR1 SGHAT and CDR2 FQNNGV. CDR3 length: 15 residues. The CDR3 loop reads CASSRQGPFPYEQYF. In DNA, the CDR3 is TGTGCCAGCAGCCGTCAAGGGCCTTTCCCCTACGAGCAGTACTTC.

The V gene is TRBV3-1, the J gene TRBJ2-7; TRBD1 or TRBD2 may be the D gene (5 bases each). Per germline, CDR1 LGHDT and CDR2 YNNKEL (reference sequence). The CDR3 length is 15 residues. V was cut by 4 bases and J by 4 bases, with 17 bases left in between. The CDR3 spells CASSPLGAGIYEQYF. As DNA, the CDR3 is TGTGCCAGCAGCCCCCTCGGGGCAGGGATATACGAGCAGTACTTC.

CDR3 in DNA: TGTGCCAGCAGCCCCCCCGGGGCCAACGTCCTGACTTTC. Protein product: CASSPPGANVLTF. V is TRBV7-9 and J is TRBJ2-6; no definite D call. The length of the CDR3 is 13 residues. Trimming removed 5 bases from V and 4 bases from J, with 6 bases in between. Germline values: CDR1 SEHNR, CDR2 FQNEAQ (reference sequence).

This chain uses TRBV7-9 with TRBJ2-3; TRBD1 matches at 7 bases. The trim removed 4 bases at V and 2 bases at J, leaving 6 bases unmatched. The CDR3 has 15 amino acids. Germline-derived CDR1 and CDR2 are SEHNR and FQNEAQ (reference sequence). In nucleotides, the CDR3 is TGTGCCAGCAGCTCCCGACAGGGCCACACAGATACGCAGTATTTT. The encoded protein is CASSSRQGHTDTQYF.

This rearrangement joins TRBV6-4 to TRBJ2-1; D is ambiguous. CDR3 length: 16 amino acids. The germline V and J ends were trimmed by 2 bases and 0 bases, with 11 bases remaining between them. Germline V gives CDR1 MRHNA, CDR2 SNTAGT. CDR3 loop: CASSDNDRSSYNEQFF. In nucleotides, the CDR3 is TGTGCCAGCAGTGACAACGACCGGAGCTCCTACAATGAGCAGTTCTTC.

V usage is TRBV4-2 and J usage is TRBJ1-1; D unresolved. Trimming stripped 4 bases from V and 1 base from J, with 13 bases between. The germline V gene has CDR1 LGHNA and CDR2 YNFKEQ. The CDR3 consists of 15 residues. The CDR3 sequence is CASSPTSLGNTEAFF. The CDR3 DNA follows: TGTGCCAGCAGCCCGACCTCCTTGGGGAACACTGAAGCTTTCTTT.

This sequence joins TRBV6-1 and TRBJ2-5; no clear D. CDR3 length: 12 amino acids. Germline assignment: CDR1 MNHNS and CDR2 SASEGT. Deletions cut 5 bases from V and 7 bases from J, with 11 bases between. The CDR3 DNA reads TGTGCCAGCAGTACCGCTTCAGGGACCCAGTACTTC. Protein: CASSTASGTQYF.

The J gene is TRBJ2-1, the V gene TRBV29-1, with 8 positions matching TRBD2. The V segment lost 4 bases and the J segment 4 bases; nucleotides outside the gene matches: 3. Germline V gene sequence: CDR1 SQVTM, CDR2 ANQGSEA. There are 13 residues in the CDR3. The CDR3 nucleotides are TGCAGCGTTGGGGGACTAGATTACAATGAGCAGTTCTTC. Protein sequence: CSVGGLDYNEQFF.

This sequence joins TRBV7-9 and TRBJ2-7; D unclear. CDR3 length: 13 amino acids. V was clipped by 5 bases and J by 1 base, with 9 bases between them. The germline CDR1 and CDR2 sequences are SEHNR and FQNEAQ (reference sequence). CDR3 sequence (DNA): TGTGCCAGCAGCGCGCAGGATTCCTACGAGCAGTACTTC. Its translation: CASSAQDSYEQYF. Combining the CDR3 with reference TRBV7-9 and TRBJ2-7 gives the whole variable domain DTGVSQNPRHKITKRGQNVTFRCDPISEHNRLYWYRQTLGQGPEFLTYFQNEAQLEKSRLLSDRFSAERPKGSFSTLEIQRTEQGDSAMYLCASSAQDSYEQYFGPGTRLTVT.

The V call is TRBV23-1, the J call TRBJ2-1, with D possibly TRBD1 on 5 matching bases. TRBV23-1 has ORF status, its function being uncertain. The CDR3 consists of 17 residues. V was trimmed by 0 bases and J by 6 bases, leaving 18 bases between them. This CDR3 reads CASSQSMGQYDPNEQFF. The CDR3 DNA reads TGCGCCAGCAGTCAATCCATGGGGCAGTACGACCCCAATGAGCAGTTCTTC.

The J gene is TRBJ2-4, the V gene TRBV12-3 or TRBV12-4; no reliable D call. The CDR3 loop spans 14 amino acids. The germline V and J ends were trimmed by 7 bases and 0 bases, with 10 bases remaining between them. This chain's CDR3 is CASTTVLAKNIQYF. In nucleotides, the CDR3 is TGTGCCAGCACTACAGTCCTAGCCAAAAACATTCAGTACTTC.

The rearrangement uses TRBV11-3 and TRBJ2-7; D might be TRBD1 or TRBD2, each matching 5 bases. This CDR3 contains 14 residues. Trimming stripped 1 base from V and 0 bases from J, with 7 bases between. CDR1 and CDR2 from the germline V gene are SGHNT and YENEEA. For the CDR3, the DNA is TGTGCCAGCAGCTTAGTGGGACCCTCCTACGAGCAGTACTTC. Translation: CASSLVGPSYEQYF.

The rearrangement uses TRBV7-9 and TRBJ2-3; 7 bases map to TRBD2. The germline CDR1 and CDR2 sequences are SEHNR and FQNEAQ (reference sequence). The J segment lost 3 bases and the V segment lost 1 base, leaving 4 bases of the junction unmatched. The CDR3 runs to 15 residues. In nucleotides, the CDR3 is TGTGCCAGCAGCTTAGTCCTAGCGGATACAGATACGCAGTATTTT. Protein product: CASSLVLADTDTQYF.

The V gene is TRBV11-3, the J gene TRBJ2-1, with 10 bases aligning to TRBD2. The V segment lost 3 bases and the J segment 7 bases; nucleotides outside the gene matches: 6. The length of the CDR3 is 15 residues. From germline, CDR1 is SGHNT and CDR2 YENEEA. CDR3 coding DNA: TGTGCCAGCAGCTTCAGCGGGGGGGCACAAAATGAGCAGTTCTTC. The encoded protein is CASSFSGGAQNEQFF.

The V call is TRBV11-1, the J call TRBJ2-5; perhaps TRBD2 as D (6 bases). CDR3 length equals 17 residues. The V gene's germline CDR1 is SGHAT and CDR2 FQDESV (reference sequence). Trimming took 1 base from V and 3 from J, leaving 18 bases between them. For the CDR3, the DNA is TGTGCCAGCAGCTTAGTTGCGCACAACCAGCGGGAAGAGACCCAGTACTTC. This gives the protein CASSLVAHNQREETQYF.

This chain links TRBV11-1 with TRBJ2-7, with TRBD1 matching 10 bases. Germline values: CDR1 SGHAT, CDR2 FQDESV (reference sequence). After removal of 0 bases from V and 0 bases from J, the junction contained 5 bases not matched to a gene. CDR3 length equals 17 residues. This CDR3 reads CASSLATRQGASYEQYF. The CDR3 DNA sequence: TGTGCCAGCAGCTTAGCGACCAGACAGGGGGCCTCCTACGAGCAGTACTTC. Based on the CDR3 plus reference TRBV11-1 and TRBJ2-7, the full variable domain is EAEVAQSPRYKITEKSQAVAFWCDPISGHATLYWYRQILGQGPELLVQFQDESVVDDSQLPKDRFSAERLKGVDSTLKIQPAELGDSAMYLCASSLATRQGASYEQYFGPGTRLTVT.

The chain is built from TRBV9 and TRBJ2-3; a weak D match, TRBD1 (5 bases). Germline CDR1 SGDLS, CDR2 YYNGEE. Trimming stripped 0 bases from V and 2 bases from J, with 19 bases between. The CDR3 contains 18 residues. CDR3 residues: CASSVDWSGRRYTDTQYF. The CDR3 nucleotides read TGTGCCAGCAGCGTAGATTGGTCAGGGCGACGTTACACAGATACGCAGTATTTT.

The V gene is TRBV27, the J gene TRBJ2-5; 10 positions agree with TRBD2. The V gene's germline CDR1 is MNHEY and CDR2 SMNVEV (reference sequence). After removal of 5 bases from V and 4 bases from J, the junction contained 4 bases not matched to a gene. The CDR3 is made up of 14 amino acids. Written as DNA, the CDR3 is TGTGCCAGCAGTCGACGACTAGCGGGAGAGACCCAGTACTTC. Translation: CASSRRLAGETQYF.

This chain links TRBV4-3 with TRBJ2-7; D remains unclear. CDR3 length: 17 amino acids. Trimming stripped 5 bases from V and 5 bases from J, with 25 bases between. CDR1 is LGHNA and CDR2 is YSLEER in the germline V gene. The CDR3 nucleotides are TGCGCCAGCAGCACCTATCCCCCTACCAGACCCTCACACGAGCAGTACTTC. It encodes CASSTYPPTRPSHEQYF.

V is TRBV29-1 and J is TRBJ2-1; D call uncertain. The V and J ends lost 7 bases and 3 bases respectively, with 13 bases between them. Per germline, CDR1 SQVTM and CDR2 ANQGSEA. The CDR3 consists of 13 residues. CDR3 loop: CSALISNYNEQFF. CDR3 sequence (DNA): TGCAGCGCTCTCATTAGCAACTACAATGAGCAGTTCTTC.

The gene calls are TRBV28 and TRBJ2-1; 8 bases fit TRBD1. CDR1 and CDR2 (germline): MDHEN, SYDVKM. The CDR3 has 15 residues. J lost 7 bases, V lost 3 bases, and 8 bases had no gene match. Here the CDR3 DNA reads TGTGCCAGCAGTTTGCTGCAGGGGGCAGAAAATGAGCAGTTCTTC. The encoded protein is CASSLLQGAENEQFF.

The CDR3 loop reads CSVTRGDGAYEQYF. The DNA of the CDR3 is TGCAGCGTTACTCGGGGGGATGGGGCCTACGAGCAGTACTTC. V is TRBV29-1 and J is TRBJ2-7; 7 positions match TRBD2. V gave up 5 bases and J gave up 2 bases; unmatched junction bases: 9. The CDR3 runs 14 residues. Germline-derived CDR1 and CDR2 are SQVTM and ANQGSEA.

V is TRBV13 and J is TRBJ2-6; 7 bases are a match to TRBD1. The germline V gene has CDR1 PRHDT and CDR2 FYEKMQ (reference sequence). The ends lost 9 bases at V and 0 bases at J; junction bases unmatched: 11. This CDR3 is 17 amino acids long. The CDR3 region has the DNA TGTGCCAGTACACCGGGACAGTTAGTCTCTGGGGCCAACGTCCTGACTTTC. As protein: CASTPGQLVSGANVLTF.